Below, 6 T cell receptor beta chains from the same sample are listed, as sequenced in a study of T cells after yellow fever vaccination. TCRdb re-called the 5' RACE reads through MiXCR, storing one row per CDR3 protein. The sample contains about 350,000 distinct CDR3 sequences, approximately 12% of which appear only once. The material sequenced was CD4+ T cells sorted from PBMCs, taken 15 days after the yellow fever booster vaccination. The origin of the receptors is a man aged 18 to 29 who received the YFV17D yellow fever vaccine.

This clonotype was found a few times. V and J are TRBV6-1 and TRBJ2-1, with 9 nucleotides matching TRBD1. Germline trimming cut 4 bases from V and 4 bases from J; bases unmatched to any gene: 5. Looked up from germline, CDR1 is MNHNS and CDR2 is SASEGT. The CDR3 is 15 amino acids. The CDR3 DNA reads as TGTGCCAGCAGTGGAGCCGGACAGGGGTACAATGAGCAGTTCTTC. Protein sequence: CASSGAGQGYNEQFF.

The rearrangement joins TRBV23-1 to TRBJ2-7, with a possible D match to TRBD1 (6 bases). TRBV23-1 is treated as an ORF (open reading frame) with a function not yet certain. Trimming took off 7 bases at V and 0 bases at J, with 16 bases between the two ends. The CDR3 is made up of 15 amino acids. The CDR3 is CASTPGHPFSYEQYF. The DNA of the CDR3 is TGCGCCAGCACCCCGGGACATCCCTTCTCCTACGAGCAGTACTTC.

The J gene is TRBJ1-1, the V gene TRBV18; tentatively, D is TRBD1 (5 bases). V was cut by 1 base and J by 0 bases, with 18 bases left in between. The CDR3 runs to 18 residues. Germline CDR1 KGHSH, CDR2 LQKENI. The CDR3 loop reads CASSPLEWGSGLNTEAFF. As DNA, the CDR3 is TGTGCCAGCTCACCACTCGAATGGGGCAGCGGATTGAACACTGAAGCTTTCTTT.

This clonotype came up a few times. The rearrangement uses TRBV20-1 and TRBJ2-1; 14 nucleotides align to TRBD2. CDR1 is DFQATT, CDR2 SNEGSKA, per germline (reference sequence). The CDR3 is 17 residues long. The V segment lost 5 bases and the J segment 6 bases; nucleotides outside the gene matches: 12. CDR3 residues: CSAPGLAGGFPSNEQFF. The CDR3 region has the DNA TGCAGTGCTCCCGGACTAGCGGGGGGATTCCCGTCCAATGAGCAGTTCTTC.

This clonotype was counted many times. The chain uses TRBV7-9 and TRBJ2-3; a weak D match, TRBD2 (5 bases). V was cut by 5 bases and J by 4 bases, with 16 bases left in between. The CDR3 consists of 15 residues. Germline V lookup: CDR1 SEHNR, CDR2 FQNEAQ (reference sequence). DNA for the CDR3: TGTGCCAGCAGCAACCGACGGGCAGCGGCAGATACGCAGTATTTT. As protein: CASSNRRAAADTQYF.

This chain uses TRBV20-1 with TRBJ2-5; D unclear. The CDR3 is 11 amino acids. Trimming took 7 bases from V and 4 from J, leaving 10 bases between them. In germline, CDR1 is DFQATT, CDR2 SNEGSKA (reference sequence). The DNA for the CDR3 is TGCAGTGTCCTGGGCGGAGAGACCCAGTACTTC. Translation: CSVLGGETQYF.